This T cell receptor beta chain was documented in a study of CD8+CD57+ T cells in acquired aplastic anemia. This clonotype was recorded at least ten times. V lost 5 bases, J lost 1 base, and 6 bases stayed unmatched. CDR1 SQVTM and CDR2 ANQGSEA come from the germline V gene. The CDR3 extends over 14 amino acids. Previously, flow cytometry had revealed CD8+CD57+ cell expansion in the patients chosen for sequencing. Genomic DNA constituted the template upon which TCR beta VDJ and CDR3 profiling was performed. Using its own MiXCR run on the reads, TCRdb lists one record per CDR3 protein. The sample has about half a million distinct CDR3 sequences; around 30% are singletons.

V gene TRBV29-1 combines with J gene TRBJ2-3; 7 bases fit TRBD1. The receptor was isolated from a human donor with aplastic anemia. The sample taken for sequencing was sorted CD4+, CD8+, or CD8+CD57+ T cells (not recorded which) from PBMCs. Here the CDR3 reads CSVPTTGGTDTQYF. DNA of the CDR3: TGCAGCGTTCCGACCACAGGGGGCACAGATACGCAGTATTTT.